The clone carrying this TCR beta chain has just a few counts. Antigen: not known. The PCR had 60 Vbeta and 13 Jbeta primers. In the authors' workflow: Later, an analysis found some 80 million unique TCR beta chains, and 9.5 million to 11 million of these were shared. Assay used: immunoSEQ multiplex PCR; TCRdb lists only in-frame clones, some missing. V and J calls and clone size are those listed in that table; D and trimming were worked out from the DNA. The repertoire holds approximately 100,000 clones, with more than 70% as singletons. These data come from a study of cytomegalovirus exposure and HLA in healthy donors. Whole-study results and caveats: An analysis that was carried out later associated about 17,000 TCR beta sequences with HLA alleles at 0.05 false discovery rate.

The CDR3 length is 12 residues. V lost 10 bases to trimming and J lost 6 bases, with 12 bases between them. The V gene's germline CDR1 is ENHRY and CDR2 SYGVKD. This chain uses TRBV10-3 with TRBJ1-4, with D possibly being TRBD1 (5 bases). The sequenced sample consisted of PBMCs. This receptor was obtained from a man aged 30 to 45 in good health and CMV-seronegative. The CDR3 coding sequence is TGTGCCACCAGGCCGGGGGATGAAAAACTGTTTTTT. It codes for CATRPGDEKLFF.